The 2 T cell receptor beta chains reported below all come from one sample, sequenced in a study of blood T cells in healthy people across ages. A sample-barcoded 5' primer and a J-beta primer mix were used in a second PCR of about 7 to 12 cycles. TCRdb used MiXCR to reprocess the 5' RACE reads, holding one entry per CDR3 protein. The data hold about 1,000,000 distinct CDR3 sequences, with 40% to 50% observed a single time. Sequences were obtained from blood. These receptors were obtained from a woman in her sixties in good health.

This clonotype was seen a few times. The junction does not match germline at one end; this may be a read error. The chain links TRBV15 to TRBJ2-5, with TRBD1 as a possible D gene (6 bases). The CDR3 runs to 15 residues. Germline V gene lookup returns CDR1 LNHNV and CDR2 YYDKDF (reference sequence). In nucleotides, the CDR3 is TGTGCCACCAGCAGAGATTCACAGGGCCAAGGGACCCAGTACTTC. Residues: CATSRDSQGQGTQYF.

This clonotype appeared a few times. The chain combines TRBV12-3 or TRBV12-4 with TRBJ2-7, with D tentatively TRBD2 (6 bases). Trimming cost V 6 bases and J 7 bases, with 19 bases left between them. The CDR3 has 14 amino acids. This CDR3 is CASSSAGRPGEQYF. The CDR3 DNA follows: TGTGCCAGCAGCTCCGCGGGGCGCCCAGGAGAGCAGTACTTC.